The 23 T cell receptor beta chains presented below share a single source sample, sequenced in a study of T cells after yellow fever vaccination. TCRdb called the 5' RACE reads again in MiXCR, with one record for every CDR3 protein. Among a few hundred thousand distinct CDR3 sequences listed, around 8.1% were seen once. The material sequenced was PBMCs, taken about 49 days after the first yellow fever vaccination. All receptors come from a man aged 18 to 35 who received the YFV17D yellow fever vaccine.

This clonotype was seen a few times. The chain has TRBV28 and TRBJ1-1; D remains ambiguous. This CDR3 is 13 amino acids long. The ends were cut back, 5 bases at V and 5 bases at J, with 12 bases in the middle. CDR1 MDHEN and CDR2 SYDVKM come from the germline V gene. In DNA, the CDR3 is TGTGCCAGCAGTCCCCTCACAGAGACTGAAGCTTTCTTT. Protein product: CASSPLTETEAFF.

This clonotype was counted between two and nine times. The CDR3 is CASSPGPGETQYF. The CDR3, as DNA: TGTGCCAGCAGTCCGGGCCCCGGGGAGACCCAGTACTTC. The gene calls are TRBV27 and TRBJ2-5; D is unresolved. In germline, CDR1 is MNHEY, CDR2 SMNVEV (reference sequence). This CDR3 comprises 13 residues. V lost 5 bases, J lost 5 bases, and 12 bases lay in between.

The chain combines TRBV7-3 with TRBJ1-2, with TRBD1 matching 7 bases. Germline V lookup: CDR1 SGHTA, CDR2 FQGTGA. V gave up 5 bases and J gave up 2 bases; unmatched junction bases: 14. CDR3 length: 17 residues. The CDR3 sequence is CASSIYNRDRLNYGYTF. The CDR3 region has the DNA TGTGCCAGCAGCATCTACAACCGGGACAGATTAAACTATGGCTACACCTTC. Full variable domain (remainder filled in from reference TRBV7-3 and TRBJ1-2): GAGVSQTPSNKVTEKGKYVELRCDPISGHTALYWYRQSLGQGPEFLIYFQGTGAADDSGLPNDRFFAVRPEGSVSTLKIQRTERGDSAVYLCASSIYNRDRLNYGYTFGSGTRLTVV.

The CDR3: CASSQFREDNEQFF. CDR3 DNA: TGTGCCAGCAGCCAATTCAGGGAGGACAATGAGCAGTTCTTC. The chain uses TRBV11-3 and TRBJ2-1, with D possibly matching TRBD2 (6 bases). The CDR3 totals 14 residues. CDR1 and CDR2 (germline): SGHNT, YENEEA. V lost 5 bases to trimming and J lost 5 bases, with 13 bases between them.

This clonotype has only a few counts. The CDR3 is CASSLERQGGNEKLFF. CDR3 nucleotides: TGTGCCAGCAGCTTAGAGCGACAGGGGGGGAATGAAAAACTGTTTTTT. This rearrangement joins TRBV7-9 to TRBJ1-4; TRBD1 matches at 9 bases. J lost 5 bases, V lost 1 base, and 5 bases had no gene match. Looked up from germline, CDR1 is SEHNR and CDR2 is FQNEAQ (reference sequence). The CDR3 has 16 residues.

This chain uses TRBV20-1 with TRBJ2-7, with 7 bases matching TRBD2. V shed 5 bases, J shed 6 bases, and the junction held 10 bases outside the gene matches. The CDR3 extends over 13 amino acids. Germline V CDR1 and CDR2: DFQATT, SNEGSKA (reference sequence). CDR3 sequence: CSAARGTTGEQYV. CDR3 DNA sequence: TGCAGTGCTGCCCGGGGGACTACCGGCGAGCAGTACGTC.

In its sample, this clonotype was seen many times. The gene calls are TRBV7-8 and TRBJ2-2; either TRBD1 or TRBD2 may supply D (5 bases each). Germline loops: CDR1 SGHVS, CDR2 FQNEAQ. This CDR3 is 15 amino acids long. V was clipped by 3 bases and J by 6 bases, with 14 bases between them. CDR3 DNA: TGTGCCAGCAGCTTTCAGGGAGTGTCGGCCGGGGAGCTGTTTTTT. Amino acids: CASSFQGVSAGELFF.

This sequence joins TRBV4-3 and TRBJ2-1; 12 positions agree with TRBD2. Germline V gene sequence: CDR1 LGHNA, CDR2 YSLEER. The CDR3 is 16 amino acids. The V and J ends lost 0 bases and 10 bases, in that order; junction bases with no gene match: 7. The CDR3 protein is CASSQEITSGGREQFF. The CDR3 nucleotides read TGCGCCAGCAGCCAAGAGATCACTAGCGGGGGGCGGGAGCAGTTCTTC.

This chain links TRBV20-1 with TRBJ1-5; TRBD1 matches at 7 bases. Germline V gene data show CDR1 as DFQATT and CDR2 as SNEGSKA (reference sequence). V lost 3 bases and J lost 6; bases outside the gene matches: 8. This CDR3 has 14 amino acids. CDR3 coding DNA: TGCAGTGCTAGTATTAAGGGGGCTGGTCAGCCCCAGCATTTT. It yields the protein CSASIKGAGQPQHF.

This clonotype was seen more than once but under ten times. V is TRBV5-6 and J is TRBJ2-2, with a tentative D call TRBD1 (6 bases). Germline V CDR1 and CDR2: SGHDT, YYEEEE. This CDR3 is built from 17 residues. Deletions cut 1 base from V and 0 bases from J, with 13 bases between. The CDR3, as DNA: TGTGCCAGCAGCTTGATGGGGGCCCTGGCGAACACCGGGGAGCTGTTTTTT. This gives the protein CASSLMGALANTGELFF.

This clonotype was seen at least ten times. The V call is TRBV4-3, the J call TRBJ2-1; TRBD1 or TRBD2 may be the D gene (6 bases each). V dropped 0 bases and J dropped 14 bases, with 17 bases sitting between them. The CDR3 runs to 14 residues. Looked up from germline, CDR1 is LGHNA and CDR2 is YSLEER. Here the CDR3 DNA reads TGCGCCAGCAGCCAAGATGGGAGGAAGGGGGATAAGTTCTTC. Amino acid sequence: CASSQDGRKGDKFF.

This clonotype was seen a handful of times. The rearrangement links TRBV5-1 to TRBJ1-6; D is unresolved. The V gene's germline CDR1 is SGHRS and CDR2 YFSETQ. CDR3 length equals 14 residues. The V end lost 7 bases, the J end lost 6 bases, and 14 bases lay between the germline ends. The CDR3 here is CASRERVSNSPLHF. The CDR3 DNA is TGCGCCAGCCGGGAAAGGGTGAGTAATTCACCCCTCCACTTT.

This clonotype was counted many times. The J gene is TRBJ1-1, the V gene TRBV12-3 or TRBV12-4; unclear D gene. This CDR3 is 12 amino acids long. V dropped 6 bases and J dropped 7 bases, with 12 bases sitting between them. The CDR3 here is CASSETGIEAFF. For the CDR3, the DNA is TGTGCCAGCAGCGAGACTGGGATTGAAGCTTTCTTT.

The rearrangement links TRBV5-1 to TRBJ1-2; tentative D call: TRBD1 (5 bases). With 0 bases removed from V and 6 bases from J, the gap between germline ends came to 12 bases. The CDR3 is made up of 14 amino acids. Germline lookup yields CDR1 SGHRS and CDR2 YFSETQ. Here the CDR3 DNA reads TGCGCCAGCAGCTTGGTATCCAGGGAACATGGCTACACCTTC. Residues: CASSLVSREHGYTF.

The V and J genes are TRBV5-4 and TRBJ2-5, with 9 bases aligning to TRBD2. This CDR3 is 15 amino acids long. Germline CDR1 and CDR2: SGHNT and YYREEE (reference sequence). With V trimmed by 2 bases and J by 5 bases, 7 bases remained unmatched. CDR3 protein: CASSLQRGVRETQYF. The CDR3 DNA reads as TGTGCCAGCAGCTTACAGCGGGGGGTTCGGGAGACCCAGTACTTC.

This clonotype was picked up a small number of times. The chain is built from TRBV7-2 and TRBJ2-3; D unresolved. Per the germline V gene, CDR1 is SGHTA and CDR2 is FQGNSA. The V end was cut by 3 bases, the J end by 8 bases, with 9 bases between. This CDR3 region has 12 residues. The CDR3 loop reads CASSFTPGTQYF. CDR3 nucleotides: TGTGCCAGCAGCTTTACCCCCGGTACGCAGTATTTT.

V usage is TRBV7-8 and J usage is TRBJ1-6; 9 nucleotides line up with TRBD1. Losses at the gene ends were 6 bases for V and 1 base for J; bases not matched to a gene: 13. The CDR3 has 19 amino acids. The germline V gene has CDR1 SGHVS and CDR2 FQNEAQ. The CDR3 DNA reads as TGTGCCAGCAGGACCGGGACAGGGATATCAGGGTCCTATAATTCACCCCTCCACTTT. This sequence encodes CASRTGTGISGSYNSPLHF.

V and J are TRBV11-2 and TRBJ1-2; no clear D gene. The CDR3 is made up of 15 amino acids. Per the germline V gene, CDR1 is SGHAT and CDR2 is FQNNGV. V shed 5 bases and J shed 3 bases, with 16 bases lying between them. This CDR3 is CASSPHPGKDYGYTF. The CDR3 bases are TGTGCCAGCAGCCCCCACCCTGGGAAGGACTATGGCTACACCTTC.

Only a few counts were recorded for this clonotype. This chain links TRBV29-1 with TRBJ1-2; D remains unclear. The CDR3 runs 13 residues. The V and J ends lost 7 bases and 2 bases respectively, with 14 bases between them. CDR1 and CDR2 (germline): SQVTM, ANQGSEA. The CDR3, as DNA: TGCAGCGGATCCTTCGGGGTAAACTATGGCTACACCTTC. It is translated as CSGSFGVNYGYTF. The variable domain in full, completed from reference TRBV29-1 and TRBJ1-2, reads SAVISQKPSRDICQRGTSLTIQCQVDSQVTMMFWYRQQPGQSLTLIATANQGSEATYESGFVIDKFPISRPNLTFSTLTVSNMSPEDSSIYLCSGSFGVNYGYTFGSGTRLTVV.

This clonotype was observed a few times. The chain links TRBV7-2 to TRBJ1-5; 7 nucleotides match TRBD1. This CDR3 is 13 amino acids long. The trim removed 3 bases at V and 5 bases at J, leaving 1 base unmatched. Germline loops: CDR1 SGHTA, CDR2 FQGNSA. The CDR3 region is CASSFDRDQPQHF. CDR3 in DNA: TGTGCCAGCAGCTTCGACAGGGATCAGCCCCAGCATTTT.

This clonotype was observed a handful of times. The CDR3 nucleotides read TGTGCCAGCAGCTTGGCCTATGGTAATGAGCAGTTCTTC. As protein: CASSLAYGNEQFF. The rearrangement uses TRBV5-4 and TRBJ2-1; D is uncertain. Germline assignment: CDR1 SGHNT and CDR2 YYREEE (reference sequence). The CDR3 consists of 13 residues. The V gene lost 0 bases and the J gene lost 7 bases, with 8 bases spanning the gap.

The rearrangement joins TRBV5-6 to TRBJ2-2; tentative D call: TRBD2 (5 bases). Germline loops: CDR1 SGHDT, CDR2 YYEEEE. The CDR3 runs 17 residues. Trimming removed 4 bases from V and 3 bases from J, with 19 bases in between. The DNA of the CDR3 is TGTGCCAGCAGCCCGCCGGTGGTAAGGCGGGACACCGGGGAGCTGTTTTTT. It codes for CASSPPVVRRDTGELFF.

The J gene is TRBJ2-7, the V gene TRBV5-1; no definite D call. V lost 3 bases, J lost 2 bases, and 9 bases lay in between. Per the germline V gene, CDR1 is SGHRS and CDR2 is YFSETQ. CDR3 size: 13 residues. The CDR3 nucleotides are TGCGCCAGCAGCTCCGACCCGACCTACGAGCAGTACTTC. It specifies CASSSDPTYEQYF.